This T cell receptor beta chain was profiled in a study of patients and donors after allogeneic stem cell transplantation. A single record per CDR3 protein comes from TCRdb applying MiXCR to the RT-PCR reads. The repertoire consists of fewer than 500,000 distinct CDR3 sequences, with 16% occurring once and the leading ten covering around 7.9%. The germline V and J ends were trimmed by 2 bases and 9 bases, with 8 bases remaining between them. The CDR3 sequence is 12 residues long. The germline CDR1 and CDR2 sequences are MNHEY and SMNVEV (reference sequence). The chain recombines TRBV27 with TRBJ2-1, with no clear D. The clonotype comes from a human donor who was either an allogeneic HSCT recipient or a stem cell or donor lymphocyte infusion donor (not recorded which). It is not recorded whose cells these are; they may come from a transplant donor. The material sequenced was blood, either unsorted or a sorted T cell fraction (not recorded which). The CDR3 sequence is CASSLGLGEQFF. The CDR3 region has the DNA TGTGCCAGCAGTTTAGGGCTTGGTGAGCAGTTCTTC.